This record concerns one T cell receptor beta chain sequence. Its antigen remains unidentified. The sample contains more than one DNA sequence encoding this CDR3. This entry is derived from a study of shared clonotypes between healthy human individuals. Study-level findings and limits: Rarefaction indicated that sorted-subset sequencing remained incomplete although depth was large.

Produced via immunoSEQ multiplex PCR; TCRdb's table is partial and in-frame only. This sample has some 660,000 clones, with more than 70% found just once. V trimming: 2 bases; J trimming: 5 bases; junction bases outside the gene matches: 6. The CDR3 is 14 residues long. Germline CDR1 reads SGHRS; CDR2 reads YFSETQ. The TCR originated in a woman aged 25 to 39 in good health. The sequencing sample was made of memory CD4+ T cells sorted from blood. Regarding subset: CD45RA-negative fraction. J is TRBJ1-1 and V is TRBV5-1; TRBD1 matches 7 bases. In nucleotides, the CDR3 is TGCGCCAGCAGCTTACAGGGGTCGGGGACTGAAGCTTTCTTT. Its translation is CASSLQGSGTEAFF.